The rows below give T cell receptor beta chains drawn from one sample of a study of blood T cell repertoires in COVID-19. Only in-frame clones appear in the TCRdb table, and some are missing; sequencing was by immunoSEQ multiplex PCR. The sample lists about 200,000 clones, 70% to 90% occurring once. Sequenced: peripheral blood. The receptors were sampled from a man in his 60s with COVID-19, enrolled during active disease. CDR3s include the opening cysteine and the closing phenylalanine or tryptophan. Not every row has a clone size; where given, it reads once, few, many or a size class.

V gene: TRBV18; clone size: once; CDR3 protein: CASSADRDGNTIYF
V gene: TRBV4-3; clone size: .; CDR3 protein: CASSQDKGVPNYGYTF
V gene: TRBV7-9; clone size: once; CDR3 protein: CASSLTGAGTDTQYF
V gene: TRBV12-3/TRBV12-4; clone size: .; CDR3 protein: CASSFSHSYEQYF
V gene: TRBV5-1; clone size: .; CDR3 protein: CASSLARGGLGYTF
V gene: TRBV5-6; clone size: .; CDR3 protein: CASSRDSLNYGYTF
V gene: TRBV5-5; clone size: once; CDR3 protein: CASSSGTGIKHGGYTF
V gene: TRBV9; clone size: .; CDR3 protein: CASSSGQGSYEQYF
V gene: TRBV2; clone size: .; CDR3 protein: CASGRGRGTQYF
V gene: TRBV3-1/TRBV3-2; clone size: .; CDR3 protein: CASSQDTTARRQAFF
V gene: TRBV28; clone size: .; CDR3 protein: CASSLLNGGEAFF
V gene: TRBV10-2; clone size: .; CDR3 protein: CASRPGTGHSPLHF
V gene: TRBV4-3; clone size: .; CDR3 protein: CASSQAFRGNSPLHF
V gene: TRBV30; clone size: .; CDR3 protein: CAFSGTDRSPLHF
V gene: TRBV27; clone size: .; CDR3 protein: CASSRDRGHNYGYTF
V gene: TRBV2; clone size: .; CDR3 protein: CASRGTSGTNTGELFF
V gene: TRBV27; clone size: .; CDR3 protein: CASSTGGGEETQYF
V gene: TRBV15; clone size: .; CDR3 protein: CATSRGDRGGYEQYF
V gene: TRBV7-8; clone size: .; CDR3 protein: CASSRDRGNQPQHF
V gene: TRBV4-1; clone size: .; CDR3 protein: CASSQDVPRGEQFF
V gene: TRBV11-3; clone size: .; CDR3 protein: CASTRRGHGYTF
V gene: TRBV15; clone size: once; CDR3 protein: CATSRSAGELFF
V gene: TRBV5-1; clone size: .; CDR3 protein: CASSFRQGSGEKLFF
V gene: TRBV5-8; clone size: .; CDR3 protein: CASSSLTGTGMIGELFF
V gene: TRBV7-9; clone size: .; CDR3 protein: CASSLELVGRADTGELFF
V gene: TRBV5-1; clone size: .; CDR3 protein: CASSSTGINEQFF
V gene: TRBV5-4; clone size: once; CDR3 protein: CASSSRDRGNEQFF
V gene: TRBV14; clone size: .; CDR3 protein: CASSRGETQYF
V gene: TRBV9; clone size: once; CDR3 protein: CASSATSGVSYEQYF
V gene: TRBV29-1; clone size: few; CDR3 protein: CSVEVDRTNYGYTF
V gene: TRBV9; clone size: .; CDR3 protein: CASSVGLEGYNEQFF
V gene: TRBV23-1; clone size: .; CDR3 protein: CAICKGLGTGLGYTF
V gene: TRBV2; clone size: .; CDR3 protein: CASSSGTGNQPQHF
V gene: TRBV7-9; clone size: .; CDR3 protein: CASSLDLGGKPNEKLFF
V gene: TRBV28; clone size: .; CDR3 protein: CATVDRRYGYTF
V gene: TRBV28; clone size: .; CDR3 protein: CASSPSDRGNEKLFF
V gene: TRBV19; clone size: few; CDR3 protein: CASSRGQLISYEQYF
V gene: TRBV5-1; clone size: .; CDR3 protein: CASSLDFPYEQYF
V gene: TRBV25-1; clone size: .; CDR3 protein: CASSAGGGQDTQYF
V gene: TRBV6-2/TRBV6-3; clone size: .; CDR3 protein: CASSYEGSGLSYTF
V gene: TRBV2; clone size: once; CDR3 protein: CASTYRGLSSGNTIYF
V gene: TRBV7-2; clone size: .; CDR3 protein: CASSLALAGEGTQYF
V gene: TRBV2; clone size: few; CDR3 protein: CASTRLAGVGNIQYF
V gene: TRBV19; clone size: .; CDR3 protein: CASSIPAKTGAFF
V gene: TRBV6-1; clone size: once; CDR3 protein: CASSEVASGRRTDTQYF
V gene: TRBV10-2; clone size: .; CDR3 protein: CASRGTSGRASYNEQFF
V gene: TRBV3-1/TRBV3-2; clone size: .; CDR3 protein: CASSPGRRDSPLHF
V gene: TRBV5-1; clone size: .; CDR3 protein: CASSLDGTYEQYF
V gene: TRBV4-3; clone size: .; CDR3 protein: CASSHPVQGVLDEQYF
V gene: TRBV4-3; clone size: .; CDR3 protein: CASWGGGVGLNEKLFF
V gene: TRBV10-3; clone size: .; CDR3 protein: CASGLSTDTQYF
V gene: TRBV29-1; clone size: .; CDR3 protein: CSVGQQHTNYGYTF